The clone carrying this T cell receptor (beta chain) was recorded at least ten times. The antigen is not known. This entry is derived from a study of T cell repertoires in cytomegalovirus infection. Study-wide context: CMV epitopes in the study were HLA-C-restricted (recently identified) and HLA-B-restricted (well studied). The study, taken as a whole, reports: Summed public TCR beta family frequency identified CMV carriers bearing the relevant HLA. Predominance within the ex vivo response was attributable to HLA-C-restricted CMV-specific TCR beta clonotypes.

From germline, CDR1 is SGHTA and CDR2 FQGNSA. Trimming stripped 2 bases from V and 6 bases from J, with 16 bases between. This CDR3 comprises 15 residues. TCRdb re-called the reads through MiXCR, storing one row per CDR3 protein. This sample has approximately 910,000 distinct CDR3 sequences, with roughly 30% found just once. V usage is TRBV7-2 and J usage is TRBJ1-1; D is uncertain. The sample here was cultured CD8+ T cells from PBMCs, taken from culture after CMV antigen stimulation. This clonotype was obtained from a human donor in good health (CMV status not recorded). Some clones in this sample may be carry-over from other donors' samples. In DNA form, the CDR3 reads TGTGCCAGCAGCTTAAATCCCCTGGGGTCATCTGAAGCTTTCTTT. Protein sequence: CASSLNPLGSSEAFF.